This TCR beta chain originates from a study of blood T cell repertoires in COVID-19. Background on the study: The origin of the acute and convalescent COVID-19 samples was the United States, Italy and Spain. PBMCs, B-cell-depleted T cells, or T cells were the source of the cDNA or gDNA that made up the material.

Study processing details: Amplifying reference gene primers gave estimates of nucleated cell counts. Measured with immunoSEQ multiplex PCR; TCRdb has only the in-frame clones, and not every one. That table is the source of V, J and clone size, and D and trimming were worked out from the DNA. The table lists 110,000 to 150,000 clones, more than 70% of them singletons. The CDR3 contains 14 residues. Trimming took 2 bases from V and 5 from J, leaving 12 bases between them. The germline gives CDR1 MGHRA, CDR2 YSYEKL. The material sequenced was peripheral blood. The genes are TRBV4-1 and TRBJ1-1; D might be TRBD1 (6 bases). This TCR came from a man in his forties or fifties with active or convalescent COVID-19. The CDR3 DNA reads as TGCGCCAGCAGCCAACCCCAGGGGATTACTGAAGCTTTCTTT. Translation gives CASSQPQGITEAFF.